The 2 T cell receptor beta chains presented below share a single source sample, sequenced in a study of blood T cell repertoires in COVID-19. TCRdb's copy holds only in-frame clones and misses some; the assay was immunoSEQ multiplex PCR. Of about 80,000 clones listed, 83% were seen once; the top ten hold roughly 40%. Material: peripheral blood. All receptors come from an older man with active or convalescent COVID-19.

The genes are TRBV18 and TRBJ2-2, with TRBD1 matching over 10 bases. CDR1 is KGHSH, CDR2 LQKENI, per germline. J was trimmed by 3 bases and V by 2 bases; bases with no gene match: 3. The CDR3 is made up of 16 amino acids. The CDR3 protein is CASSPETGGYTGELFF. The CDR3 DNA is TGTGCCAGCTCACCAGAGACAGGGGGCTACACCGGGGAGCTGTTTTTT.

The chain uses TRBV7-2 and TRBJ1-1; weak D call: TRBD1 (6 bases). V gave up 5 bases and J gave up 0 bases, with 10 bases separating them. The CDR3 is made up of 14 amino acids. Germline CDR1 is SGHTA and CDR2 is FQGNSA. CDR3 loop: CASSVKGVNTEAFF. CDR3 nucleotides: TGTGCCAGCAGCGTAAAGGGGGTGAACACTGAAGCTTTCTTT.